The 14 T cell receptor beta chains below all came from one sample that was sequenced in a study of T cell responses to AZD1222 COVID-19 vaccine. Sequenced by immunoSEQ multiplex PCR; TCRdb stores in-frame clones only, minus some. Among around 120,000 clones, 85% to 90% were seen once, and the ten largest hold 8.4%. This specimen consisted of peripheral blood, obtained on day 0 of AZD1222 vaccination. These TCRs come from an adult in good health.

This chain uses TRBV28 with TRBJ2-2, with 10 bases identical to TRBD2. The CDR3 sequence is 17 residues long. Germline loops: CDR1 MDHEN, CDR2 SYDVKM. The trim removed 7 bases at V and 1 base at J, leaving 9 bases unmatched. This chain's CDR3 is CASNQGSGRQNTGELFF. The CDR3 nucleotides read TGTGCCAGCAACCAAGGTAGCGGGAGGCAGAACACCGGGGAGCTGTTTTTT.

The CDR3, as DNA: TGTGCCAGCAGCCAAGAGCCGCCGTACAATGAGCAGTTCTTC. Encoded protein: CASSQEPPYNEQFF. The chain employs TRBV3-1 (or the pseudogene TRBV3-2) and TRBJ2-1; no clear D. CDR3 length: 14 amino acids. Deletions cut 0 bases from V and 4 bases from J, with 7 bases between. Looked up from germline, CDR1 is LGHDT and CDR2 is YNNKEL (reference sequence).

This rearrangement joins TRBV5-1 to TRBJ1-4, with D uncertain. Trimming removed 3 bases from V and 2 bases from J, with 11 bases in between. The length of the CDR3 is 15 residues. Germline assignment: CDR1 SGHRS and CDR2 YFSETQ. CDR3 in amino acids: CASSSEGYTNEKLFF. CDR3 nucleotides: TGCGCCAGCAGCTCCGAAGGGTATACTAATGAAAAACTGTTTTTT.

The V call is TRBV25-1, the J call TRBJ2-1, with D perhaps matching TRBD1 or TRBD2 (6 bases each). The V and J ends lost 6 bases and 9 bases respectively, with 9 bases between them. The CDR3 covers 11 residues. CDR1 and CDR2 (germline): MGHDK, SYGVNS. CDR3: CASSGGFEQFF. Written as DNA, the CDR3 is TGTGCCAGCAGCGGGGGCTTTGAGCAGTTCTTC.

The chain couples TRBV5-1 to TRBJ2-3; 10 bases are shared with TRBD1. CDR1 and CDR2 (germline): SGHRS, YFSETQ. This CDR3 is built from 15 residues. The J segment lost 2 bases and the V segment lost 4 bases, leaving 4 bases of the junction unmatched. CDR3 region: CASSPDRGATDTQYF. As DNA, the CDR3 is TGCGCCAGCAGCCCGGACAGGGGGGCCACAGATACGCAGTATTTT.

This rearrangement joins TRBV18 to TRBJ1-1, with unresolved D. Germline V gene lookup returns CDR1 KGHSH and CDR2 LQKENI. Deletions cut 2 bases from V and 1 base from J, with 5 bases between. This CDR3 is built from 13 residues. For the CDR3, the DNA is TGTGCCAGCTCACCATCAGGGAACACTGAAGCTTTCTTT. This sequence encodes CASSPSGNTEAFF.

The chain links TRBV25-1 to TRBJ2-3; D gene unclear. This CDR3 is 14 amino acids long. V lost 6 bases and J 0 bases, leaving 10 bases between the germline ends. Germline V gene lookup returns CDR1 MGHDK and CDR2 SYGVNS. The CDR3 bases are TGTGCCAGCAGCCCAACTTTTAGCACAGATACGCAGTATTTT. Translation gives CASSPTFSTDTQYF.

The chain recombines TRBV2 with TRBJ2-7; 7 bases match TRBD1. V lost 6 bases, J lost 5 bases, and 10 bases stayed unmatched. The length of the CDR3 is 14 residues. Per germline, CDR1 SNHLY and CDR2 FYNNEI. The CDR3 region is CASRGGTASHEQYF. CDR3 in DNA: TGTGCCAGCAGGGGTGGGACAGCGTCCCACGAGCAGTACTTC.

The sample holds one count of this clone. One end of the junction varies from germline; a read error may be responsible. The V and J genes are TRBV18 and TRBJ1-4, with unresolved D. Germline V gene sequence: CDR1 KGHSH, CDR2 LQKENI. This CDR3 comprises 15 residues. The DNA for the CDR3 is TGTGCCAGCTCACCAGTGATAACCCCTAAGGAAAAACTGTTTTTT. This encodes CASSPVITPKEKLFF.

DNA of the CDR3: TGTGCCTGGAGTGGACAGGGGGTTTCACCCCTCCACTTT. It specifies CAWSGQGVSPLHF. The J gene is TRBJ1-6, the V gene TRBV30; 9 nucleotides match TRBD1. This CDR3 contains 13 residues. V lost 1 base, J lost 9 bases, and 1 base stayed unmatched. The germline CDR1 and CDR2 sequences are GTSNPN and SVGIG (reference sequence).

The rearrangement links TRBV2 to TRBJ2-7, with 7 positions matching TRBD1. This CDR3 comprises 15 residues. The V and J ends lost 6 bases and 2 bases, in that order; junction bases with no gene match: 10. The germline V gene has CDR1 SNHLY and CDR2 FYNNEI. The CDR3 sequence: CASSLSQGSTYEQYF. Here the CDR3 DNA reads TGTGCCAGCAGCCTTTCACAGGGGTCCACCTACGAGCAGTACTTC.

As regards this clone: The same CDR3 also results from other DNA sequences found in this sample. This chain connects TRBV30 to TRBJ1-5; weak D call: TRBD1 (6 bases). Per the germline V gene, CDR1 is GTSNPN and CDR2 is SVGIG (reference sequence). Trimming shortened V by 5 bases and J by 5 bases, and 13 bases separated the two germline ends. CDR3 length equals 13 residues. The CDR3 nucleotides read TGTGCCTGGTCCCGGGGGCGGGATCAGCCCCAGCATTTT. Its protein product is CAWSRGRDQPQHF.

This clone was observed a few times. One end of the junction is discordant with germline, which a read error may explain. The CDR3 region is CASSLVAGDVNEQFF. CDR3 DNA sequence: TGTGCTAGCAGCTTAGTAGCGGGGGACGTTAATGAGCAGTTCTTC. The chain combines TRBV7-7 with TRBJ2-1; 9 bases match TRBD2. Germline V gene sequence: CDR1 SSHAT, CDR2 FNYEAQ (reference sequence). The CDR3 consists of 15 residues.

The chain recombines TRBV5-1 with TRBJ2-1; 12 bases map to TRBD2. The CDR3 sequence is 18 residues long. The V segment lost 4 bases and the J segment 6 bases; nucleotides outside the gene matches: 14. The V gene's germline CDR1 is SGHRS and CDR2 YFSETQ. Here the CDR3 reads CASSRSGRTSGKFNEQFF. In nucleotides, the CDR3 is TGCGCCAGCAGCAGGTCCGGCCGGACTAGCGGGAAGTTCAATGAGCAGTTCTTC. Complete variable domain (other parts from reference TRBV5-1 and TRBJ2-1): KAGVTQTPRYLIKTRGQQVTLSCSPISGHRSVSWYQQTPGQGLQFLFEYFSETQRNKGNFPGRFSGRQFSNSRSEMNVSTLELGDSALYLCASSRSGRTSGKFNEQFFGPGTRLTVL.